This T cell receptor (beta chain) was captured by sequencing in a study of brain metastases from non-small cell lung cancer. Study-level results: T-cell clones appeared expanded in around 60% of brain metastases relative to matched primary tumors. Brain metastases shared most TCR repertoire with primaries, with sparse T cells. Brain metastases had lower T-cell infiltration than primary tumors.

Here immunoSEQ multiplex PCR was the method, and the copy in TCRdb shows in-frame clones only, minus some. The sample contains some 4,900 clones, approximately 80% of which appear only once. Concerning this clone itself: What it binds is not known. At one end, the junction sequence differs from germline, possibly due to a read error.

Per germline, CDR1 SGHAT and CDR2 FQNNGV. This CDR3 has 18 residues. This sequence joins TRBV11-2 and TRBJ1-3; no reliable D call. The origin of this receptor is a donor aged 40 or over with non-small cell lung cancer. Sequences were obtained from primary lung tumor tissue. Here the CDR3 reads CVSSLLGGVARIGNTIYF. CDR3 bases: TGTGTCAGCAGCTTATTGGGCGGGGTGGCTAGGATTGGAAACACCATATATTTT.